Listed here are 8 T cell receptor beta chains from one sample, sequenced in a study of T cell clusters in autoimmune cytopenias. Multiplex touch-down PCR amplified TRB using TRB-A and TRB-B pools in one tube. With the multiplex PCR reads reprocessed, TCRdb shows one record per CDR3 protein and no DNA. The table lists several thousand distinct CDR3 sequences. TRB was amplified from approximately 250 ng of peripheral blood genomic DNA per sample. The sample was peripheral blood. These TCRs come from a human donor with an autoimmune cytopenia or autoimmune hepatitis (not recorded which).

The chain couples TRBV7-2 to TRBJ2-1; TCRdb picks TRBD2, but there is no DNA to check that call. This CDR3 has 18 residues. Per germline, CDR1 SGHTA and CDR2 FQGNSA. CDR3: CASSLNLGLAGGPSEQFF.

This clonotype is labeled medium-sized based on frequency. This CDR3 reads CASSLSTGEEQYF. The genes are TRBV5-4 and TRBJ2-7; TCRdb's D call, TRBD1, is unchecked because there is no DNA. This CDR3 is 13 amino acids long. Per germline, CDR1 SGHNT and CDR2 YYREEE (reference sequence). The whole variable domain, filled in from reference TRBV5-4 and TRBJ2-7, reads ETGVTQSPTHLIKTRGQQVTLRCSSQSGHNTVSWYQQALGQGPQFIFQYYREEENGRGNFPPRFSGLQFPNYSSELNVNALELDDSALYLCASSLSTGEEQYFGPGTRLTVT.

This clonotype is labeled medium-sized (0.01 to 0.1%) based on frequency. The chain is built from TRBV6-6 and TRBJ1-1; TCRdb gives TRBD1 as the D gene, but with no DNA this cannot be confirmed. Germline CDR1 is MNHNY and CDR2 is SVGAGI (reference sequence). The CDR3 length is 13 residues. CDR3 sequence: CASRAGDGTEAFF.

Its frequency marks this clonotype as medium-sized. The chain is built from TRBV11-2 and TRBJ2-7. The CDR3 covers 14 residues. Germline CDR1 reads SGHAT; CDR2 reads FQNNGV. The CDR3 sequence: CASNLDLQGYEQYF.

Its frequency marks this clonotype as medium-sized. The CDR3 loop reads CASWSRQETQYF. The chain combines TRBV5-1 with TRBJ2-5. The length of the CDR3 is 12 residues. Germline V gives CDR1 SGHRS, CDR2 YFSETQ.

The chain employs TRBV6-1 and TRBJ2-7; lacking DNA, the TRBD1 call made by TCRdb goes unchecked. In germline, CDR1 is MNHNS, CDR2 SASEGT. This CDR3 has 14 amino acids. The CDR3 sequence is CASSEGDRGHEQYF.

Here the CDR3 reads CASSFLAGGLTDTQYF. This rearrangement joins TRBV12-3 or TRBV12-4 to TRBJ2-3; TCRdb's assignment of TRBD2 cannot be checked, as there is no DNA. CDR3 size: 16 residues.

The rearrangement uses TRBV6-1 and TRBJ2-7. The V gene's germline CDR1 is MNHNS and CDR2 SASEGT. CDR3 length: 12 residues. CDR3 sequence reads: CASMEGLYEQYF.